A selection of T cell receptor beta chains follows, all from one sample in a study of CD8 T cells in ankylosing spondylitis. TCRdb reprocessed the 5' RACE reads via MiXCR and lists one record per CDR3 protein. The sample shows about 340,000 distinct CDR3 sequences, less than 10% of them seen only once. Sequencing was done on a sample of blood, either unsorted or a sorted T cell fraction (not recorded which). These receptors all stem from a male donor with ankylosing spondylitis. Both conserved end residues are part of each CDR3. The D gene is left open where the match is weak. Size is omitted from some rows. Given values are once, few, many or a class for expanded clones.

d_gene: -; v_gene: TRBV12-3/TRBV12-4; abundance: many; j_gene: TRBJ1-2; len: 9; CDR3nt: TGTGCCAGCAGCCCCGGGACCTTCTTC; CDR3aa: CASSPGTFF
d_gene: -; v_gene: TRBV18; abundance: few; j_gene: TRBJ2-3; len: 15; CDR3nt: TGTGCCAGCTCACCCCGGGTTAGCAGCACAGATACGCAGTATTTT; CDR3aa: CASSPRVSSTDTQYF
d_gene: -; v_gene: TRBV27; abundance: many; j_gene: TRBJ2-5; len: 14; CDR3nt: TGTGCCAGCAGTTTACTCTCTGGTTCAGAGACCCAGTACTTC; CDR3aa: CASSLLSGSETQYF
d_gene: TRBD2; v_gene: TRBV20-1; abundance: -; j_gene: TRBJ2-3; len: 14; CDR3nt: TGCAGTGCTTTAGCGGGAGGTGGGGCAGATACGCAGTATTTT; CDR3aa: CSALAGGGADTQYF
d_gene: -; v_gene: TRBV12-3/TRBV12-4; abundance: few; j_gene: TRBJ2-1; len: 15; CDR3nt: TGTGCCAGCAGTCATAGGGGAAACTCCTACAATGAGCAGTTCTTC; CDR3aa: CASSHRGNSYNEQFF
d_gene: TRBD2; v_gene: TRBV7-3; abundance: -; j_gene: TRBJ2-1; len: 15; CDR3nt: TGTGCCAGCAGCGAGACTAGCGGGAGGTTGTATGAGCAGTTCTTC; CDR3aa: CASSETSGRLYEQFF
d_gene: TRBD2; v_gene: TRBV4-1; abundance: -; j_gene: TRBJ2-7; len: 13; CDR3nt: TGCGCCAGCAGCCAAGCCGGGACTAGTAACCGGTACTTC; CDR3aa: CASSQAGTSNRYF
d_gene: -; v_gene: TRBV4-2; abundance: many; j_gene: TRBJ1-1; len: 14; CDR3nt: TGTGCCAGCAGCCTCCGAATGGTGAACACTGAAGCTTTCTTT; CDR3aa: CASSLRMVNTEAFF
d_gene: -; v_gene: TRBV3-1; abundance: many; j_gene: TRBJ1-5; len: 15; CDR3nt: TGTGCCAGCAGCCAAGGGCGGCAGGGGAGTCAGCCCCAGCATTTT; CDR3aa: CASSQGRQGSQPQHF
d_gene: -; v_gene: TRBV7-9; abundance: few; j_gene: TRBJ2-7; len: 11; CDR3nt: TGTGCCAGCAGCGACCGCGGGACACTGTACTTC; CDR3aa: CASSDRGTLYF
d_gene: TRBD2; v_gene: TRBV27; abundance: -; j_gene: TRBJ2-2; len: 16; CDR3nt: TGTGCCAGCAGTTCAACTAGCGGGAGTCTGACCGGGGAGCTGTTTTTT; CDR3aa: CASSSTSGSLTGELFF
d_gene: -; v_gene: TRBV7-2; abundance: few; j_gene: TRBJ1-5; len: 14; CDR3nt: TGTGCCAGCAGCTTAGTGAGGGAGGGCCAGCCCCAGCATTTT; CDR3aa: CASSLVREGQPQHF
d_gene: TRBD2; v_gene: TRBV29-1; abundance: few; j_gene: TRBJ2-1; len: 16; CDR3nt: TGCAGCGTTGAAATCTGGGGGGGGTCCTCCTACAATGAGCAGTTCTTC; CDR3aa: CSVEIWGGSSYNEQFF
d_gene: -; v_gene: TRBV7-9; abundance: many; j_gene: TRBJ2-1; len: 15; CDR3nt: TGTGCCAGCAGCTTGGTGGTGAGCTCCTACAATGAGCAGTTCTTC; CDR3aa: CASSLVVSSYNEQFF
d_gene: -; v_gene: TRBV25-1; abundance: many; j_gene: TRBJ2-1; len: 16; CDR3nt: TGTGCCAGCAGTGTGGACCGGGACTTGCTCTACAATGAGCAGTTCTTC; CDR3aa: CASSVDRDLLYNEQFF
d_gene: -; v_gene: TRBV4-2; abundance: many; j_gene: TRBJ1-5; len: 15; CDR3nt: TGTGCCAGCAGCCAAGTCGTCCGCGACAATCAGCCCCAGCATTTT; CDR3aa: CASSQVVRDNQPQHF
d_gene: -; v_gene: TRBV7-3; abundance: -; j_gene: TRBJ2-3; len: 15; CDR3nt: TGTGCCAGCAGCGCAACGGGAGTGCCCACAGATACGCAGTATTTT; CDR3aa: CASSATGVPTDTQYF
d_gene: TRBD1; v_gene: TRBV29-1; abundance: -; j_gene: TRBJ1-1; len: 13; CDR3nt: TGCAGCGTACTGACAGGGTCCCGCACTGAAGCTTTCTTT; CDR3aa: CSVLTGSRTEAFF
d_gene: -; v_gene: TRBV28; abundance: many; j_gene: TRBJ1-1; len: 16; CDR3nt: TGTGCCAGCAGTCCACCCAAACAGAATATGAACACTGAAGCTTTCTTT; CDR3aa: CASSPPKQNMNTEAFF
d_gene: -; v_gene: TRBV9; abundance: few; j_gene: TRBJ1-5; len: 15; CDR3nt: TGTGCCAGCAGCGTAGAACCGAATAGCAATCAGCCCCAGCATTTT; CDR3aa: CASSVEPNSNQPQHF
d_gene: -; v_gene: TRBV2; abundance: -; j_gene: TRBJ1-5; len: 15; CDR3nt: TGTGCCAGCAGTGGACAGGATGGGAGCAATCAGCCCCAGCATTTT; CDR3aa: CASSGQDGSNQPQHF
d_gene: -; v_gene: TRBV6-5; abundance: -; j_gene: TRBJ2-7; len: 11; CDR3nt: TGTGCCAGCAGCAGGACCGGGGAGCAGTACTTC; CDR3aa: CASSRTGEQYF